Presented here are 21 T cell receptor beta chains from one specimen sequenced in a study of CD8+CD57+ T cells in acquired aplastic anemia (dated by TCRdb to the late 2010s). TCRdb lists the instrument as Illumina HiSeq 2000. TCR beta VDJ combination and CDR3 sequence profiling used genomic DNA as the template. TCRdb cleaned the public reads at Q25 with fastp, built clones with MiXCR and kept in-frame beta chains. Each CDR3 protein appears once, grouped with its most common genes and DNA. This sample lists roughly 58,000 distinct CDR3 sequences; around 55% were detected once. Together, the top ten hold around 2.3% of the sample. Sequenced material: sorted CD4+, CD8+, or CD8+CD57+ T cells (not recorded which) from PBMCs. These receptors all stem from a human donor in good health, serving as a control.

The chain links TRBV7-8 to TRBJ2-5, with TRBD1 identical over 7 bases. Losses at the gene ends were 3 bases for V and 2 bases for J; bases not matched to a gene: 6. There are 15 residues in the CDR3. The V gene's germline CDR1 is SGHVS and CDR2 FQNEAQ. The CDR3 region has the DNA TGTGCCAGCAGCTTGGGGACAGACCAACAAGAGACCCAGTACTTC. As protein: CASSLGTDQQETQYF. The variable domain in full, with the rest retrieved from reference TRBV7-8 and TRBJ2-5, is GAGVSQSPRYKVAKRGQDVALRCDPISGHVSLFWYQQALGQGPEFLTYFQNEAQLDKSGLPSDRFFAERPEGSVSTLKIQRTQQEDSAVYLCASSLGTDQQETQYFGPGTRLLVL.

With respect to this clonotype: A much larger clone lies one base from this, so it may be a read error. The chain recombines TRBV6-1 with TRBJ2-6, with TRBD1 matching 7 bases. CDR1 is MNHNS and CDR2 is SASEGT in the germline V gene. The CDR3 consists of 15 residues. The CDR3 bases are TGTGCCAGCAGCCCCAGGACAGGTGGGGCCAGCGTCCTGACTTTC. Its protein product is CASSPRTGGASVLTF.

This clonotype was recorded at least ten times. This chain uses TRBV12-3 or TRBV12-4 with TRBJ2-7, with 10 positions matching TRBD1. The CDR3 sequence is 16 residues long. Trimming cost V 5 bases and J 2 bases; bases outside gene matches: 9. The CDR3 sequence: CASSAATGTGAYEQYF. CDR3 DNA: TGTGCCAGCAGTGCCGCCACCGGGACAGGGGCCTACGAGCAGTACTTC.

The DNA of the CDR3 is TGCAGCCCTCGACAGGGTTTAGCACCCCTCCACTTT. Protein product: CSPRQGLAPLHF. The V call is TRBV29-1, the J call TRBJ1-6, with TRBD1 matching over 7 bases. In germline, CDR1 is SQVTM, CDR2 ANQGSEA. Trimming took 8 bases from V and 11 from J; bases not matched to a gene: 9. The CDR3 runs 12 residues.

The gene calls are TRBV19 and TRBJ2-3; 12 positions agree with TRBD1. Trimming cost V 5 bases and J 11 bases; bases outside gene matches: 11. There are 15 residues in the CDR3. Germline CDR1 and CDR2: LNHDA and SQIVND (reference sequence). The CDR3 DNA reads TGTGCCAGTAGTTCCGGGACAGGGGGCTACAATGAGCAGTATTTT. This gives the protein CASSSGTGGYNEQYF.

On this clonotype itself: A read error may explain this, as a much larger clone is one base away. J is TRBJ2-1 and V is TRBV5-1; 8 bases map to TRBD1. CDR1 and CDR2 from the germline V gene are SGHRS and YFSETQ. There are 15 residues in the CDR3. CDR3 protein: CASSWPGTGYSEQFF. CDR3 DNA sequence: TGCGCCAGCAGCTGGCCCGGGACAGGATACAGTGAGCAGTTCTTC.

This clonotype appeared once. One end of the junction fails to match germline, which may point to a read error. CDR3 nucleotide sequence: TGTGCCAGCAGTTACACCCGTCGGGACCAGTACTTC. Residues: CASSYTRRDQYF. This chain joins TRBV10-3 and TRBJ2-5; D might be TRBD2 (5 bases). The CDR3 extends over 12 amino acids. Germline loops: CDR1 ENHRY, CDR2 SYGVKD.

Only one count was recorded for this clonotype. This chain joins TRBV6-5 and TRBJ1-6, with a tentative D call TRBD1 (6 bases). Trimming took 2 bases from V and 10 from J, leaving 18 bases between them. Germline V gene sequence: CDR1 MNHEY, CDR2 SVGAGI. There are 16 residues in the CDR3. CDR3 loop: CASSYGTPEIKSPLHF. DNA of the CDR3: TGTGCCAGCAGTTACGGGACACCCGAAATCAAATCACCCCTCCACTTT.

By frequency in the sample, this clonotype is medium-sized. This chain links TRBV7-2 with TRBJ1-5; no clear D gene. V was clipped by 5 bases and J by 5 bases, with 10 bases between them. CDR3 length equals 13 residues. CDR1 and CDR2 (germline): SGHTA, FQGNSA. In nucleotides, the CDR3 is TGTGCCAGCAGCATAGTAACAGATCAGCCCCAGCATTTT. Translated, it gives CASSIVTDQPQHF.

The CDR3, as DNA: TGTGCCAGCAGTGACCGGGGGGCAGATGGGTATGGCTACACCTTC. It encodes CASSDRGADGYGYTF. The chain joins TRBV19 to TRBJ1-2, with D perhaps matching TRBD1 (6 bases). V was trimmed by 9 bases and J by 5 bases, leaving 22 bases between them. The CDR3 has 15 amino acids. Per the germline V gene, CDR1 is LNHDA and CDR2 is SQIVND (reference sequence).

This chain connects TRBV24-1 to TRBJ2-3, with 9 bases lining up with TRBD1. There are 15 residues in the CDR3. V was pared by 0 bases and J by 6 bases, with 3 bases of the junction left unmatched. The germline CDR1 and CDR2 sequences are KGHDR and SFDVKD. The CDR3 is CATSDLYGQGDTQYF. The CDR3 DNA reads TGTGCCACCAGTGATTTGTATGGACAGGGGGATACGCAGTATTTT.

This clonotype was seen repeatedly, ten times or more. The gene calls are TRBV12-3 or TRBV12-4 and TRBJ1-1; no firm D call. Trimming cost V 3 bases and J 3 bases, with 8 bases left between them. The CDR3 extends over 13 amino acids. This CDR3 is CASSFSSYTEAFF. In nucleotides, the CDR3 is TGTGCCAGCAGTTTCTCCAGTTACACTGAAGCTTTCTTT.

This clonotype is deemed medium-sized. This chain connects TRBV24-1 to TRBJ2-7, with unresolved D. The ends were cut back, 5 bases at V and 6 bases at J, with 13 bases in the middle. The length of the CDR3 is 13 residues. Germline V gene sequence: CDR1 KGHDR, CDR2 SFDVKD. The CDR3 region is CATSGVTGGEQYF. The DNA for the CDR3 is TGTGCCACCAGTGGGGTTACGGGTGGCGAGCAGTACTTC.

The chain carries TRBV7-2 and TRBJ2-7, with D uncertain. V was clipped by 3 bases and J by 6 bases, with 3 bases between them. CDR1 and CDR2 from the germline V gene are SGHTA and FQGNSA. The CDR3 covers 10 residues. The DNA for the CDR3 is TGTGCCAGCAGCTTCCCCGAGCAGTACTTC. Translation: CASSFPEQYF.

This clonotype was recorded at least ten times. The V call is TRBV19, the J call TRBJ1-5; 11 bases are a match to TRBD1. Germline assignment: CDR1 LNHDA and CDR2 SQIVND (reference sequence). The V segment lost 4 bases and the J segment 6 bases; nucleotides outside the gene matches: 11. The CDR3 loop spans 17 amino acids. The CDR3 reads CASSKHRDRGVSQPQHF. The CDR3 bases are TGTGCCAGTAGTAAACACCGGGACAGGGGGGTCTCTCAGCCCCAGCATTTT.

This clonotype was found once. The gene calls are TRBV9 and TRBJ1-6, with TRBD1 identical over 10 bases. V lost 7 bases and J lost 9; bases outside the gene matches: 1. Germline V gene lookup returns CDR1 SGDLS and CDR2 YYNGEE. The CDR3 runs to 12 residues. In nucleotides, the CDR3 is TGTGCCAGCCGGGACAGGGGTTCACCCCTCCACTTT. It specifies CASRDRGSPLHF.

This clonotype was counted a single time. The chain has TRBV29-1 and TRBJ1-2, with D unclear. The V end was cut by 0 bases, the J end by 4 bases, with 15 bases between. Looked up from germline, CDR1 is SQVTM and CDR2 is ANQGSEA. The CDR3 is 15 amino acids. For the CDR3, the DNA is TGCAGCGTTGAAGATCAGAGGGAAGTTCTCTATGGCTACACCTTC. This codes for CSVEDQREVLYGYTF.

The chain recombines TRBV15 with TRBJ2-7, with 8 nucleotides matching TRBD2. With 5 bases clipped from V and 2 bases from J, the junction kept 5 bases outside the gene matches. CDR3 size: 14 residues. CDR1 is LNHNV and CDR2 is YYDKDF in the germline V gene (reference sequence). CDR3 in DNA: TGTGCCACCAGCGGTCCGGGAGGGCCCTACGAGCAGTACTTC. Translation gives CATSGPGGPYEQYF.

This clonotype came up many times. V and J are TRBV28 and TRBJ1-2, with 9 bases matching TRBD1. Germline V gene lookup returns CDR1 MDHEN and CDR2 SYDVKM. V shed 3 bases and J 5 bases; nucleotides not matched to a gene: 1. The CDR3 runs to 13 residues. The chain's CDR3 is CASSFGQGYGYTF. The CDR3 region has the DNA TGTGCCAGCAGTTTCGGACAGGGGTATGGCTACACCTTC.

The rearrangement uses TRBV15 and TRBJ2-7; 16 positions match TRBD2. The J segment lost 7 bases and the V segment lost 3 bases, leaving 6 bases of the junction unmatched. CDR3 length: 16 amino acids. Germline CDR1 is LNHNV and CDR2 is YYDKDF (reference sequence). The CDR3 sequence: CATSRGTSGRAREQYF. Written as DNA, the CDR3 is TGTGCCACCAGCAGGGGGACTAGCGGGAGGGCCCGGGAGCAGTACTTC.

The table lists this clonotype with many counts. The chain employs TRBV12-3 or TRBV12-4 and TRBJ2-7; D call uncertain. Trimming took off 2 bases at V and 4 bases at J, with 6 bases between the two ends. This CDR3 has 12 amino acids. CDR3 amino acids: CASSLSGYEQYF. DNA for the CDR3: TGTGCCAGCAGTTTATCGGGTTACGAGCAGTACTTC.